Listed below are T cell receptor beta chains from one sample, sequenced in a study of T cells expressing NK-cell markers. TCRdb reprocessed the 5' RACE reads and stores each CDR3 protein as one record, lacking DNA. The sample has 400,000 to 500,000 distinct CDR3 sequences; the top ten hold roughly 7.2%. The sample was blood T cells: a sorted CD56 or NKG2C T cell subset, CD4+ or CD8+ T cells, or bulk PBMC T cells (not recorded which). The receptors originated from a woman aged 18 to 75 in good health. Each CDR3 is given with its conserved first and last residue. Fields, in order: J gene, V gene, CDR3 protein.

J gene: TRBJ2-2; V gene: TRBV20-1; CDR3 protein: CSAVIGITNTGELFF
J gene: TRBJ2-1; V gene: TRBV12-3/TRBV12-4; CDR3 protein: CASSLGYGQFF
J gene: TRBJ2-2; V gene: TRBV12-3/TRBV12-4; CDR3 protein: CASSGHTGTGGTGELFF
J gene: TRBJ2-1; V gene: TRBV11-3; CDR3 protein: CASSSREGNEQFF
J gene: TRBJ2-6; V gene: TRBV12-3/TRBV12-4; CDR3 protein: CASSLARPSGANVLTF
J gene: TRBJ2-1; V gene: TRBV29-1; CDR3 protein: CSPGRAGGPISNEQFF
J gene: TRBJ2-5; V gene: TRBV18; CDR3 protein: CASSRQTETQYF
J gene: TRBJ2-3; V gene: TRBV7-6; CDR3 protein: CASSSGSVAPDTQYF
J gene: TRBJ1-5; V gene: TRBV15; CDR3 protein: CATSREGQGNQPQHF
J gene: TRBJ2-1; V gene: TRBV7-9; CDR3 protein: CASSHGRGVLNEQFF
J gene: TRBJ2-5; V gene: TRBV12-3/TRBV12-4; CDR3 protein: CASSRRGLETQYF
J gene: TRBJ2-7; V gene: TRBV25-1; CDR3 protein: CASSPLLGIKSYEQYF
J gene: TRBJ2-3; V gene: TRBV19; CDR3 protein: CASSIWDTLSTDTQYF
J gene: TRBJ2-3; V gene: TRBV4-1; CDR3 protein: CASSHMRGSGTDTQYF
J gene: TRBJ2-1; V gene: TRBV7-6; CDR3 protein: CASSSPTLESEQFF
J gene: TRBJ2-5; V gene: TRBV11-2; CDR3 protein: CASSLLRLGETQYF
J gene: TRBJ2-7; V gene: TRBV27; CDR3 protein: CASGAESSYEQYF
J gene: TRBJ1-1; V gene: TRBV20-1; CDR3 protein: CSARDYGTLDTEAFF
J gene: TRBJ2-1; V gene: TRBV12-5; CDR3 protein: CASESGGLYNEQFF
J gene: TRBJ1-1; V gene: TRBV30; CDR3 protein: CACFFVLNTEAFF
J gene: TRBJ2-3; V gene: TRBV28; CDR3 protein: CASSLYTIPSTDTQYF
J gene: TRBJ2-1; V gene: TRBV14; CDR3 protein: CASSPAGKGLLYNEQFF
J gene: TRBJ1-3; V gene: TRBV11-2; CDR3 protein: CASIRDRAAGNTIYF
J gene: TRBJ2-5; V gene: TRBV18; CDR3 protein: CASSPQQGKETQYF
J gene: TRBJ1-1; V gene: TRBV30; CDR3 protein: CAWRWTVNTEAFF
J gene: TRBJ2-3; V gene: TRBV5-1; CDR3 protein: CASSLTAGGRTDTQYF
J gene: TRBJ2-1; V gene: TRBV20-1; CDR3 protein: CSAREPYYVSYNEQFF
J gene: TRBJ2-5; V gene: TRBV19; CDR3 protein: CASTPSGAETQYF
J gene: TRBJ2-3; V gene: TRBV19; CDR3 protein: CATRTETTTDTQYF
J gene: TRBJ2-1; V gene: TRBV4-1; CDR3 protein: CASSLPSGTSIYEQFF
J gene: TRBJ2-4; V gene: TRBV5-6; CDR3 protein: CASSFRQLAKNIQYF
J gene: TRBJ2-1; V gene: TRBV20-1; CDR3 protein: CSAPRGGGNEQFF
J gene: TRBJ2-1; V gene: TRBV12-3/TRBV12-4; CDR3 protein: CASTSPPGGDEQFF
J gene: TRBJ2-7; V gene: TRBV5-1; CDR3 protein: CASSLEREQYF
J gene: TRBJ2-2; V gene: TRBV11-2; CDR3 protein: CASSITGTGGTGELFF
J gene: TRBJ2-7; V gene: TRBV7-9; CDR3 protein: CASSPGVPYEQYF
J gene: TRBJ1-4; V gene: TRBV5-1; CDR3 protein: CASSLDSTNEKLFF
J gene: TRBJ2-5; V gene: TRBV6-5; CDR3 protein: CASSYSTGVETQYF
J gene: TRBJ1-2; V gene: TRBV2; CDR3 protein: CASSGPGQGFYGYTF
J gene: TRBJ2-3; V gene: TRBV7-6; CDR3 protein: CASSPLTSGGSTDTQYF
J gene: TRBJ2-1; V gene: TRBV6-1; CDR3 protein: CASRRTGDYNEQFF
J gene: TRBJ1-1; V gene: TRBV11-2; CDR3 protein: CASSPGTGYHPEAFF
J gene: TRBJ2-3; V gene: TRBV7-2; CDR3 protein: CASSQRLTGTDTQYF
J gene: TRBJ2-5; V gene: TRBV20-1; CDR3 protein: CSASLGTKETQYF
J gene: TRBJ1-2; V gene: TRBV7-9; CDR3 protein: CASSLVGEVRGYTF
J gene: TRBJ2-1; V gene: TRBV9; CDR3 protein: CASSVGQGSEQFF
J gene: TRBJ2-2; V gene: TRBV12-3/TRBV12-4; CDR3 protein: CASIKERGGELFF
J gene: TRBJ2-1; V gene: TRBV6-2/TRBV6-3; CDR3 protein: CASSPGTRGFRYNEQFF
J gene: TRBJ2-2; V gene: TRBV11-1; CDR3 protein: CASSLRPPRGGKAGELFF